Shown below are 32 T cell receptor beta chains from a single sample sequenced in a study of tumor-infiltrating lymphocytes in glioblastoma multiforme (dated by TCRdb to 2016 to 2017). These reads were obtained on an Illumina HiSeq 2500. TCRB libraries were built from RNA via three nested multiplex PCR rounds using a modified ARM-PCR protocol with multiple V-beta primers and a C-beta primer. TCRdb took the public reads, trimmed them with fastp at Q25, ran MiXCR for clone calling and kept in-frame beta chains. Entries are consolidated by CDR3 protein sequence, retaining the most common genes and DNA. For this sample the table gives about 10,000 distinct CDR3 sequences, of which 60% to 70% were detected only once. Around 29% of the sample rests with the top ten. Sequencing was done on a sample of brain tumor tissue. Source of these receptors: a male donor with glioblastoma.

V and J are TRBV11-2 and TRBJ2-1, with unresolved D. Looked up from germline, CDR1 is SGHAT and CDR2 is FQNNGV. The CDR3 runs to 17 residues. Trimming removed 1 base from V and 2 bases from J, with 15 bases in between. In DNA form, the CDR3 reads TGTGCCAGCAGCTTAGGCCGGACCAACCCCACCTACAATGAGCAGTTCTTC. Translating it yields CASSLGRTNPTYNEQFF. Full variable domain (remainder filled in from reference TRBV11-2 and TRBJ2-1): EAGVAQSPRYKIIEKRQSVAFWCNPISGHATLYWYQQILGQGPKLLIQFQNNGVVDDSQLPKDRFSAERLKGVDSTLKIQPAKLEDSAVYLCASSLGRTNPTYNEQFFGPGTRLTVL.

This clonotype was counted only a few times. An end of the junction differs from the germline gene, which may be a read error. The rearrangement joins TRBV20-1 to TRBJ2-3, with TRBD2 matching 7 bases. Per germline, CDR1 DFQATT and CDR2 SNEGSKA (reference sequence). This CDR3 comprises 18 residues. The CDR3 protein is CSAGPLRGTLTSTDMQYF. In DNA, the CDR3 is TGCAGTGCTGGACCTCTGCGCGGGACCCTGACTAGCACAGATATGCAGTATTTT.

CDR3: CASSELSGGPGELFF. CDR3 coding DNA: TGTGCCAGCAGTGAACTATCGGGAGGGCCCGGGGAGCTGTTTTTT. The J gene is TRBJ2-2, the V gene TRBV6-1, with TRBD2 identical over 8 bases. The junction had 5 bases not matched to a gene; V was cut back by 2 bases and J by 6 bases. The germline gives CDR1 MNHNS, CDR2 SASEGT. The CDR3 has 15 residues.

The chain couples TRBV11-2 to TRBJ1-6, with D uncertain. CDR1 and CDR2 (germline): SGHAT, FQNNGV. This CDR3 comprises 11 residues. V shed 1 base and J shed 14 bases, with 6 bases lying between them. In DNA, the CDR3 is TGTGCCAGCAGCTTAGGGGGAACCCTCCACTTT. Protein sequence: CASSLGGTLHF.

As concerns this clonotype: The CDR3 ends on some other residue instead of the conserved phenylalanine or tryptophan, so this is likely a read error. V usage is TRBV10-3 and J usage is TRBJ2-3, with D unclear. CDR3 length: 13 amino acids. Germline V CDR1 and CDR2: ENHRY, SYGVKD. The CDR3: CAICESYADTQYS. CDR3 in DNA: TGCGCCATCTGTGAGTCGTATGCAGATACGCAGTATTCT.

The rearrangement joins TRBV11-3 to TRBJ2-3; 7 positions match TRBD2. Germline V CDR1 and CDR2: SGHNT, YENEEA. The CDR3 covers 15 residues. The V gene end was trimmed by 1 base and the J gene end by 7 bases; junction bases not matched to a gene: 8. CDR3 sequence: CASSLGTSSANTQYF. As DNA, the CDR3 is TGTGCCAGCAGCTTAGGGACTAGTTCTGCAAATACGCAGTATTTT.

This clonotype was picked up one time. Sequence at one end of the junction differs from germline and may be a read error. The chain recombines TRBV11-1 with TRBJ2-7; 10 nucleotides line up with TRBD1. The V gene's germline CDR1 is SGHAT and CDR2 FQDESV (reference sequence). This CDR3 contains 16 residues. The CDR3 DNA reads as TGTGCCAGCAGCTTAGCGCGTCTGGACAGGGGGTACGAGTTGTATTTC. Translating it yields CASSLARLDRGYELYF.

Details on this clonotype: A clone one base away is much larger, so this may be a read error. The rearrangement joins TRBV5-1 to TRBJ2-2; 14 bases fit TRBD2. CDR1 and CDR2 from the germline V gene are SGHRS and YFSETQ. The CDR3 totals 16 residues. Written as DNA, the CDR3 is TGCGCCAGCAGCGAGGGACTAGCGGGAGTAGACGGGAAGCTGTTTTTT. Amino acids: CASSEGLAGVDGKLFF.

To note about this clonotype: Because the CDR3 is missing its conserved closing phenylalanine or tryptophan, this is likely a read error. The chain joins TRBV20-1 to TRBJ2-3; TRBD1 might be the D (6 bases). The CDR3 is made up of 12 amino acids. The V end lost 7 bases, the J end lost 2 bases, and 10 bases lay between the germline ends. The germline V gene encodes CDR1 DFQATT and CDR2 SNEGSKA (reference sequence). CDR3 in amino acids: CSVWTDTDTQYS. CDR3 nucleotides: TGCAGTGTTTGGACAGACACAGATACGCAGTATTCT.

A word on this clonotype: The junction shows a germline mismatch at one end, possibly a read error. The rearrangement uses TRBV6-1 and TRBJ1-1, with 7 bases identical to TRBD1. The germline V gene has CDR1 MNHNS and CDR2 SASEGT. CDR3 length: 17 residues. The chain's CDR3 is CVSSYGTGVGVWTEAYF. In nucleotides, the CDR3 is TGTGTCAGCAGCTACGGCACAGGGGTTGGGGTGTGGACTGAAGCTTACTTT.

This chain uses TRBV10-3 with TRBJ1-1; no reliable D call. CDR1 ENHRY and CDR2 SYGVKD come from the germline V gene. Deletions cut 2 bases from V and 0 bases from J, with 7 bases between. The CDR3 is made up of 14 amino acids. The CDR3 protein is CAISEGPLNTEAFF. CDR3 in DNA: TGTGCCATCAGTGAGGGACCGTTGAACACTGAAGCTTTCTTT.

About this clonotype: As the CDR3 is not closed by the conserved phenylalanine or tryptophan, this likely results from a read error. The chain has TRBV6-2 or TRBV6-3 and TRBJ2-3, with D hard to call. The CDR3 is made up of 14 amino acids. Germline values: CDR1 MNHEY, CDR2 SVGEGT. The CDR3 coding sequence is TGTGCCAGCAGCACGACACCGTACACAGATATGCAGTATTCT. It yields the protein CASSTTPYTDMQYS.

About this clonotype itself: A read error may account for a junction end that differs from germline. V gene TRBV5-1 combines with J gene TRBJ2-7, with D unclear. This CDR3 is 13 amino acids long. Germline lookup yields CDR1 SGHRS and CDR2 YFSETQ. The CDR3: CASSLGLGYEQSF. In DNA form, the CDR3 reads TGCGCCAGCAGCTTGGGACTCGGCTACGAGCAGTCCTTC.

Comments on this clonotype: The CDR3 ends on some other residue instead of the conserved phenylalanine or tryptophan, so this is likely a read error. The chain is built from TRBV11-2 and TRBJ2-1, with 7 nucleotides matching TRBD2. This CDR3 region has 17 residues. The germline CDR1 and CDR2 sequences are SGHAT and FQNNGV. The CDR3, as DNA: TGTGCCAGCAGCTTAATCCCCGCTAGCGGCACCTACAACGAGCAGTTCCTC. It specifies CASSLIPASGTYNEQFL.

This clonotype was found a few times. The CDR3 spells CASRRLAGDTQYF. The DNA of the CDR3 is TGTGCCAGCAGGAGACTAGCGGGAGATACGCAGTATTTT. This rearrangement joins TRBV11-2 to TRBJ2-3; 10 positions match TRBD2. This CDR3 is built from 13 residues. The junction had 2 bases not matched to a gene; V was cut back by 6 bases and J by 5 bases. CDR1 is SGHAT and CDR2 is FQNNGV in the germline V gene.

As regards this clonotype: No conserved phenylalanine or tryptophan ends this CDR3, so it is likely a read error. The chain joins TRBV20-1 to TRBJ2-5; 9 positions match TRBD2. Germline lookup yields CDR1 DFQATT and CDR2 SNEGSKA (reference sequence). The CDR3 contains 14 residues. J lost 4 bases, V lost 7 bases, and 10 bases had no gene match. DNA of the CDR3: TGCAGTGTGATTGCTAGCGGGAATAGAGAGACCCAGTACCTC. Protein: CSVIASGNRETQYL.

The V call is TRBV13, the J call TRBJ1-2; D may be TRBD1 (6 bases). CDR3 length: 13 residues. Germline CDR1 and CDR2: PRHDT and FYEKMQ (reference sequence). The V gene lost 3 bases and the J gene lost 7 bases, with 12 bases spanning the gap. Here the CDR3 reads CASSFSGALGYTF. Here the CDR3 DNA reads TGTGCCAGCAGCTTTTCAGGGGCTCTTGGCTACACCTTC.

This chain uses TRBV6-6 with TRBJ2-2, with 8 bases fitting TRBD1. V lost 1 base and J lost 6; bases outside the gene matches: 4. The CDR3 loop spans 15 amino acids. Looked up from germline, CDR1 is MNHNY and CDR2 is SVGAGI (reference sequence). The CDR3: CASSYLQGVPGELFF. The CDR3, as DNA: TGTGCCAGCAGTTACTTACAGGGGGTGCCCGGGGAGCTGTTTTTT.

V and J are TRBV6-1 and TRBJ1-1, with 7 bases lining up with TRBD1. The junction had 15 bases not matched to a gene; V was cut back by 7 bases and J by 10 bases. The CDR3 totals 14 residues. Germline V lookup: CDR1 MNHNS, CDR2 SASEGT. The chain's CDR3 is CASTGGEFASVAFF. CDR3 DNA sequence: TGTGCCAGCACAGGGGGGGAGTTCGCGAGCGTAGCTTTCTTT.

The gene calls are TRBV6-1 and TRBJ1-4; D call uncertain. Trimming left V 4 bases short and J 5 bases short, with 11 bases between. The CDR3 covers 14 residues. CDR1 and CDR2 from the germline V gene are MNHNS and SASEGT. CDR3 in DNA: TGTGCCAGCAGTGGAGGAGGAGAAAATGAAAAACTGTTTTTT. Its protein product is CASSGGGENEKLFF.

The chain recombines TRBV11-2 with TRBJ2-7; D unclear. Germline-derived CDR1 and CDR2 are SGHAT and FQNNGV. This CDR3 has 14 residues. Between the trimmed V and J ends, which lost 0 bases and 7 bases, there was a span of 13 bases. CDR3 in amino acids: CASSLELGTKEQYF. The CDR3 nucleotides are TGTGCCAGCAGCTTAGAGCTAGGTACGAAAGAGCAGTACTTC.

This clonotype was seen only a few times. The DNA for the CDR3 is TGTGCCAGTAGTATTTTCGATACGCAGTATTTT. This gives the protein CASSIFDTQYF. The chain recombines TRBV19 with TRBJ2-3, with no clear D. V was clipped by 3 bases and J by 6 bases, with 4 bases between them. The CDR3 spans 11 residues. Germline lookup yields CDR1 LNHDA and CDR2 SQIVND (reference sequence).

By sample share, this clonotype is medium-sized. This rearrangement joins TRBV5-4 to TRBJ2-5, with 8 bases fitting TRBD2. CDR1 and CDR2 from the germline V gene are SGHNT and YYREEE (reference sequence). The V gene end was trimmed by 3 bases and the J gene end by 4 bases; junction bases not matched to a gene: 8. This CDR3 comprises 15 residues. The CDR3 nucleotides are TGTGCCAGCAGCTCACCTCTAGCGGGCGGAGAGACCCAGTACTTC. Its protein product is CASSSPLAGGETQYF.

The chain is built from TRBV19 and TRBJ2-3, with D possibly matching TRBD1 (5 bases). The germline V gene has CDR1 LNHDA and CDR2 SQIVND (reference sequence). Trimming left V 4 bases short and J 4 bases short, with 9 bases between. The CDR3 has 13 amino acids. CDR3 sequence: CASSTGLADTQYF. The CDR3 nucleotides read TGTGCCAGTAGTACAGGGCTGGCAGATACGCAGTATTTT.

The chain combines TRBV20-1 with TRBJ2-1; possibly TRBD1 for D (6 bases). Germline loops: CDR1 DFQATT, CDR2 SNEGSKA (reference sequence). CDR3 length equals 13 residues. Trimming shortened V by 4 bases and J by 4 bases, and 11 bases separated the two germline ends. CDR3 loop: CSAISGVYNEQFF. The CDR3 DNA is TGCAGTGCTATTTCAGGGGTATACAATGAGCAGTTCTTC.

This chain joins TRBV11-1 and TRBJ2-5; 7 bases map to TRBD1. After removal of 5 bases from V and 4 bases from J, the junction contained 10 bases not matched to a gene. CDR3 length equals 15 residues. Germline V gene data show CDR1 as SGHAT and CDR2 as FQDESV (reference sequence). The CDR3 DNA sequence: TGTGCCAGCAGCCCGATCACAGGGGACAGAGAGACCCAGTACTTC. It specifies CASSPITGDRETQYF. Complete variable domain (other parts from reference TRBV11-1 and TRBJ2-5): EAEVAQSPRYKITEKSQAVAFWCDPISGHATLYWYRQILGQGPELLVQFQDESVVDDSQLPKDRFSAERLKGVDSTLKIQPAELGDSAMYLCASSPITGDRETQYFGPGTRLLVL.

This clonotype came up many times. CDR3 region: CASSLGLAGADGELFF. The CDR3 nucleotides are TGCGCCAGCAGCTTAGGACTAGCGGGAGCGGACGGGGAGCTGTTTTTT. This sequence joins TRBV5-1 and TRBJ2-2; 13 bases match TRBD2. There are 16 residues in the CDR3. The V gene end was trimmed by 2 bases and the J gene end by 7 bases; junction bases not matched to a gene: 5. Germline V gene data show CDR1 as SGHRS and CDR2 as YFSETQ.

Remarks on this clonotype: The junction and the germline gene differ at one end; a read error may be behind it. The gene calls are TRBV11-2 and TRBJ2-7, with D perhaps TRBD2 (5 bases). Germline V gene sequence: CDR1 SGHAT, CDR2 FQNNGV. The CDR3 has 15 residues. The CDR3 DNA reads as TGTGCCAGCCGCTTCTCTAGCCTAATACTATACGAGCAGTACTTC. As protein: CASRFSSLILYEQYF.

By sample share, this clonotype is medium-sized. The chain has TRBV10-1 and TRBJ2-5; D gene unclear. The germline V and J ends were trimmed by 11 bases and 5 bases, with 18 bases remaining between them. Per the germline V gene, CDR1 is WNHNN and CDR2 is SYGVQD (reference sequence). This CDR3 has 13 residues. The DNA of the CDR3 is TGCGCCCCTGAGAGGTCCCTTGGGGAGACCCAGTACTTC. Residues: CAPERSLGETQYF.

The V call is TRBV6-2 or TRBV6-3, the J call TRBJ2-7; D is uncertain. With 2 bases removed from V and 4 bases from J, the gap between germline ends came to 9 bases. CDR3 size: 13 residues. Germline loops: CDR1 MNHEY, CDR2 SVGEGT. As DNA, the CDR3 is TGTGCCAGCAGTTACCCCCCGGGTTACGAGCAGTACTTC. As protein: CASSYPPGYEQYF.

This clonotype came up many times. This sequence joins TRBV11-2 and TRBJ2-5; 7 nucleotides line up with TRBD1. The CDR3 covers 13 residues. V lost 5 bases to trimming and J lost 2 bases; unmatched junction nucleotides: 2. Germline V CDR1 and CDR2: SGHAT, FQNNGV. The CDR3 sequence is CASSQGQQETQYF. The CDR3, as DNA: TGTGCCAGCAGCCAGGGACAGCAAGAGACCCAGTACTTC.

This clonotype occurred a few times. The chain couples TRBV6-5 to TRBJ1-4, with D possibly being TRBD1 (6 bases). This CDR3 is built from 15 residues. The germline V gene has CDR1 MNHEY and CDR2 SVGAGI. The V end was cut by 4 bases, the J end by 2 bases, with 11 bases between. CDR3: CASSSAGATNEKLFF. CDR3 sequence (DNA): TGTGCCAGCAGTTCCGCAGGGGCCACTAATGAAAAACTGTTTTTT.